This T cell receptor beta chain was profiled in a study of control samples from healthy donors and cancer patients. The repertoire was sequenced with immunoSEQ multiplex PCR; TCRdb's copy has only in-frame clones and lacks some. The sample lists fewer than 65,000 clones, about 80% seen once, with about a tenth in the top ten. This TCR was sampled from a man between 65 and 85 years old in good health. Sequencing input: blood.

CDR3 DNA sequence: TGCGCCAGCAGCTTGGGACCGTTAACAGGGGCGCCGAAGGAAGCAGCTTTCTTT. Translating gives CASSLGPLTGAPKEAAFF. The rearrangement joins TRBV5-1 to TRBJ1-1; TRBD1 matches at 7 bases. The trim removed 0 bases at V and 10 bases at J, leaving 21 bases unmatched. The CDR3 has 18 amino acids. Germline V CDR1 and CDR2: SGHRS, YFSETQ.